A single sample is the source of the 26 T cell receptor beta chains below, sequenced in a study of T cells in tuberculosis. Assay used: immunoSEQ multiplex PCR; TCRdb lists only in-frame clones, some missing. The sample records about 24,000 clones, roughly 95% being singletons. Sequenced material: PBMCs. The receptors shown here come from a donor aged 10-35 years with latent tuberculosis or without tuberculosis infection.

This clone showed up just once. The chain links TRBV11-2 to TRBJ2-7; tentative D call: TRBD2 (5 bases). Per the germline V gene, CDR1 is SGHAT and CDR2 is FQNNGV. This CDR3 has 13 residues. CDR3 residues: CASSVELGYGQYV. The CDR3 coding sequence is TGTGCCAGCAGCGTCGAACTAGGTTACGGGCAGTACGTC.

This clone was counted once. V gene TRBV5-1 combines with J gene TRBJ1-1; maybe TRBD1 (6 bases). V lost 4 bases and J 6 bases, leaving 16 bases between the germline ends. Germline CDR1 and CDR2: SGHRS and YFSETQ. This CDR3 is 14 amino acids long. The CDR3 sequence is CASSPEAGGSEAFF. The CDR3 region has the DNA TGCGCCAGCAGCCCGGAGGCGGGGGGCTCTGAAGCTTTCTTT. The variable domain in full, with the rest retrieved from reference TRBV5-1 and TRBJ1-1, is KAGVTQTPRYLIKTRGQQVTLSCSPISGHRSVSWYQQTPGQGLQFLFEYFSETQRNKGNFPGRFSGRQFSNSRSEMNVSTLELGDSALYLCASSPEAGGSEAFFGQGTRLTVV.

Concerning this clone: One end of the junction is discordant with germline, which a read error may explain. J is TRBJ2-3 and V is TRBV2; unclear D gene. Germline CDR1 is SNHLY and CDR2 is FYNNEI. There are 14 residues in the CDR3. The CDR3 here is CASGEGPSTDTQYF. CDR3 nucleotide sequence: TGTGCCAGCGGTGAAGGGCCTAGCACAGATACGCAGTATTTT.

The CDR3 reads CASSPGLPGEAEQFF. The CDR3 nucleotides are TGCGCCAGCAGCCCGGGACTACCTGGGGAGGCTGAGCAGTTCTTC. The rearrangement links TRBV5-1 to TRBJ2-1; 7 bases align to TRBD2. Germline V gene sequence: CDR1 SGHRS, CDR2 YFSETQ. V trimming: 4 bases; J trimming: 9 bases; junction bases outside the gene matches: 13. The CDR3 runs 15 residues.

V gene TRBV5-1 combines with J gene TRBJ2-7; weak D call: TRBD1 (6 bases). V was clipped by 0 bases and J by 9 bases, with 16 bases between them. The CDR3 runs 14 residues. Per germline, CDR1 SGHRS and CDR2 YFSETQ. The CDR3 DNA is TGCGCCAGCAGCTTGGAACCAGGGGAGTCCGGGCAGTACGTC. Translating it yields CASSLEPGESGQYV.

This chain connects TRBV2 to TRBJ1-3, with D possibly being TRBD1 (5 bases). Trimming shortened V by 2 bases and J by 2 bases, and 7 bases separated the two germline ends. This CDR3 has 14 residues. From germline, CDR1 is SNHLY and CDR2 FYNNEI. Written as DNA, the CDR3 is TGTGCCAGCAGTGAACAGGGCGCTGGAAACACCATATATTTT. Translating gives CASSEQGAGNTIYF.

The chain joins TRBV5-1 to TRBJ2-2; D perhaps matches TRBD1 (6 bases). The CDR3 has 13 residues. V was pared by 1 base and J by 6 bases, with 7 bases between. Germline values: CDR1 SGHRS, CDR2 YFSETQ. CDR3 sequence (DNA): TGCGCCAGCAGCTTGACAGGGTCCGGGGAGCTGTTTTTT. Its protein product is CASSLTGSGELFF.

The V and J genes are TRBV19 and TRBJ2-7, with D hard to call. This CDR3 comprises 13 residues. Trimming removed 5 bases from V and 3 bases from J, with 11 bases in between. Per the germline V gene, CDR1 is LNHDA and CDR2 is SQIVND (reference sequence). The CDR3 reads CASSGRMGYEQYV. In nucleotides, the CDR3 is TGTGCCAGTAGTGGGCGAATGGGCTACGAGCAGTACGTC.

This chain joins TRBV5-1 and TRBJ2-1, with 8 nucleotides matching TRBD1. The germline CDR1 and CDR2 sequences are SGHRS and YFSETQ. J gave up 4 bases and V 3 bases, and 9 bases lay outside the gene matches. This CDR3 has 16 residues. CDR3 sequence (DNA): TGCGCCAGCAGCTCGGACAGGGACATGTATTACAATGAGCAGTTCTTC. Protein sequence: CASSSDRDMYYNEQFF.

This chain joins TRBV18 and TRBJ2-1, with 7 positions matching TRBD2. The V segment lost 0 bases and the J segment 0 bases; nucleotides outside the gene matches: 8. The CDR3 is 18 residues long. Germline CDR1 is KGHSH and CDR2 is LQKENI. CDR3 DNA: TGTGCCAGCTCACCACCGGGTCTAGCGGCCCCCTCCTACAATGAGCAGTTCTTC. Translation: CASSPPGLAAPSYNEQFF.

In DNA, the CDR3 is TGTGCCATCAGTGAGTCGAGATCTAACTATGGCTACACCTTC. As protein: CAISESRSNYGYTF. The chain carries TRBV10-3 and TRBJ1-2, with unresolved D. The V and J ends lost 0 bases and 0 bases respectively, with 5 bases between them. The CDR3 is made up of 14 amino acids. Germline CDR1 ENHRY, CDR2 SYGVKD.

The gene calls are TRBV9 and TRBJ1-5, with D maybe TRBD1 (6 bases). The CDR3 has 15 amino acids. The ends were cut back, 3 bases at V and 4 bases at J, with 14 bases in the middle. CDR1 and CDR2 from the germline V gene are SGDLS and YYNGEE. The CDR3 reads CASSASGASNQPQHF. DNA of the CDR3: TGTGCCAGCAGCGCCTCAGGGGCATCAAATCAGCCCCAGCATTTT.

The chain carries TRBV9 and TRBJ2-2; 7 nucleotides align to TRBD1. Germline V CDR1 and CDR2: SGDLS, YYNGEE. CDR3 size: 17 residues. Unmatched junction bases numbered 9, after V lost 4 bases and J lost 0 bases. CDR3 coding DNA: TGTGCCAGCAGCCACCCCGGTGGACAGGCGAACACCGGGGAGCTGTTTTTT. Amino acid sequence: CASSHPGGQANTGELFF.

The chain recombines TRBV4-1 with TRBJ1-6; tentative D call: TRBD1 (6 bases). CDR1 MGHRA and CDR2 YSYEKL come from the germline V gene. V was pared by 0 bases and J by 4 bases, with 13 bases between. This CDR3 has 17 residues. DNA of the CDR3: TGCGCCAGCAGCCAAGAACCCACAGGGACGTATAATTCACCCCTCCACTTT. As protein: CASSQEPTGTYNSPLHF.

The chain combines TRBV14 with TRBJ2-4; 11 bases fit TRBD1. Trimming removed 3 bases from V and 5 bases from J; junction bases left unmatched: 6. Germline CDR1 and CDR2: SGHDN and FVKESK. The CDR3 runs to 16 residues. CDR3 sequence reads: CASSQIGTGGQNIQYF. The DNA for the CDR3 is TGTGCCAGCAGCCAGATTGGGACAGGGGGTCAAAACATTCAGTACTTC.

The V gene is TRBV5-4, the J gene TRBJ1-1, with TRBD1 matching 7 bases. Trimming at V came to 3 bases and at J to 4 bases, leaving 12 bases not matched to a gene. There are 16 residues in the CDR3. Germline V gives CDR1 SGHNT, CDR2 YYREEE (reference sequence). For the CDR3, the DNA is TGTGCCAGCAGCTGGGCAAGGACAGGTAGTATCACTGAAGCTTTCTTT. The encoded protein is CASSWARTGSITEAFF.

The V call is TRBV5-1, the J call TRBJ1-1; 7 bases are a match to TRBD1. Germline assignment: CDR1 SGHRS and CDR2 YFSETQ. This CDR3 spans 14 amino acids. The trim removed 1 base at V and 5 bases at J, leaving 5 bases unmatched. The CDR3 loop reads CASSLRGPETEAFF. Written as DNA, the CDR3 is TGCGCCAGCAGCTTGAGGGGGCCGGAGACTGAAGCTTTCTTT. Variable domain in full (rest from reference TRBV5-1 and TRBJ1-1): KAGVTQTPRYLIKTRGQQVTLSCSPISGHRSVSWYQQTPGQGLQFLFEYFSETQRNKGNFPGRFSGRQFSNSRSEMNVSTLELGDSALYLCASSLRGPETEAFFGQGTRLTVV.

The chain couples TRBV6-1 to TRBJ1-4; maybe TRBD1 (5 bases). V gave up 2 bases and J gave up 3 bases, with 13 bases separating them. The CDR3 extends over 16 amino acids. Germline lookup yields CDR1 MNHNS and CDR2 SASEGT. The CDR3 DNA reads as TGTGCCAGCAGTGAACACGGGGGGGTGGCTAATGAAAAACTGTTTTTT. Residues: CASSEHGGVANEKLFF.

This chain connects TRBV5-4 to TRBJ2-1; 7 bases map to TRBD1. Germline assignment: CDR1 SGHNT and CDR2 YYREEE (reference sequence). The CDR3 loop spans 12 amino acids. Trimming at V came to 9 bases and at J to 5 bases, leaving 5 bases not matched to a gene. The CDR3 sequence is CATMDRNNEQFF. The CDR3 DNA is TGTGCCACCATGGACAGGAACAATGAGCAGTTCTTC.

The chain couples TRBV10-3 to TRBJ1-1; D gene unclear. This CDR3 contains 15 residues. V gave up 2 bases and J gave up 0 bases, with 10 bases separating them. Germline V gene data show CDR1 as ENHRY and CDR2 as SYGVKD. CDR3 in DNA: TGTGCCATCAGTGAGGGTCCGGGTTTGAACACTGAAGCTTTCTTT. Translated: CAISEGPGLNTEAFF.

The chain uses TRBV29-1 and TRBJ2-7; 12 bases map to TRBD1. Germline V gene data show CDR1 as SQVTM and CDR2 as ANQGSEA. The CDR3 is 13 residues long. V shed 7 bases and J 6 bases; nucleotides not matched to a gene: 7. The CDR3 DNA reads as TGCAGCGGGACCGGGACAGGGGGCCTCGAGCAGTACTTC. Its protein product is CSGTGTGGLEQYF.

This rearrangement joins TRBV27 to TRBJ2-7; D is perhaps TRBD1 (5 bases). V lost 8 bases and J 2 bases, leaving 16 bases between the germline ends. Germline CDR1 and CDR2: MNHEY and SMNVEV (reference sequence). This CDR3 is built from 14 residues. CDR3 in amino acids: CASRLQVSTYEQYF. CDR3 bases: TGTGCCAGCCGCCTACAGGTCTCTACCTACGAGCAGTACTTC.

The chain combines TRBV6-5 with TRBJ1-3; D gene ambiguous. The CDR3 totals 14 residues. V was shortened by 6 bases and J by 0 bases, with 9 bases between the two germline ends. Looked up from germline, CDR1 is MNHEY and CDR2 is SVGAGI. The CDR3 bases are TGTGCCAGCAGCAAGACGGGCTCTGGAAACACCATATATTTT. The encoded protein is CASSKTGSGNTIYF.

This clone was seen more than once but under ten times. The chain employs TRBV5-4 and TRBJ1-2; 8 bases agree with TRBD1. V lost 6 bases to trimming and J lost 6 bases; unmatched junction nucleotides: 10. Germline V gives CDR1 SGHNT, CDR2 YYREEE (reference sequence). The CDR3 spans 14 residues. The CDR3 sequence: CASTAGGRADGYTF. DNA of the CDR3: TGTGCCAGCACCGCAGGGGGCAGGGCGGATGGCTACACCTTC.

This clone occurred once. The chain is built from TRBV27 and TRBJ1-1, with D perhaps TRBD1 (5 bases). The CDR3 runs to 14 residues. Trimming pared 5 bases from V and 5 bases from J, leaving 15 bases between. Germline V gene sequence: CDR1 MNHEY, CDR2 SMNVEV (reference sequence). CDR3 residues: CASSGRAGGTEAFF. For the CDR3, the DNA is TGTGCCAGCAGTGGGAGGGCCGGGGGGACTGAAGCTTTCTTT.

The CDR3 DNA reads TGTGCCAGCAGCTTACTAGCGGGGGGATACGAGCAGTACTTC. Translating gives CASSLLAGGYEQYF. The J gene is TRBJ2-7, the V gene TRBV7-8; 11 bases match TRBD2. Trimming removed 2 bases from V and 4 bases from J; junction bases left unmatched: 1. Per germline, CDR1 SGHVS and CDR2 FQNEAQ. There are 14 residues in the CDR3.